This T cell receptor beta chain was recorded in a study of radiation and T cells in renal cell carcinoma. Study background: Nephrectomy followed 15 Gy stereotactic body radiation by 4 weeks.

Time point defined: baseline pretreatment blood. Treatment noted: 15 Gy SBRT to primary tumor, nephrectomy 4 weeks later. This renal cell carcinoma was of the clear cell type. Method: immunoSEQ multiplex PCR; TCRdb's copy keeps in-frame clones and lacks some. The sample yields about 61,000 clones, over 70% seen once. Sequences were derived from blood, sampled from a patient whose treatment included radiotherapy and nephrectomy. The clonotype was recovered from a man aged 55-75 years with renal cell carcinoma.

CDR3 amino acids: CASSLGGSGNTIYF. In DNA form, the CDR3 reads TGTGCCAGCAGCTTAGGGGGATCTGGAAACACCATATATTTT. V is TRBV7-6 and J is TRBJ1-3; D not certain. Per germline, CDR1 SGHVS and CDR2 FNYEAQ. This CDR3 comprises 14 residues. The ends were cut back, 1 base at V and 1 base at J, with 5 bases in the middle. Using reference TRBV7-6 and TRBJ1-3 for the parts outside the CDR3, the full variable domain is GAGVSQSPRYKVTKRGQDVALRCDPISGHVSLYWYRQALGQGPEFLTYFNYEAQQDKSGLPNDRFSAERPEGSISTLTIQRTEQRDSAMYRCASSLGGSGNTIYFGEGSWLTVV.